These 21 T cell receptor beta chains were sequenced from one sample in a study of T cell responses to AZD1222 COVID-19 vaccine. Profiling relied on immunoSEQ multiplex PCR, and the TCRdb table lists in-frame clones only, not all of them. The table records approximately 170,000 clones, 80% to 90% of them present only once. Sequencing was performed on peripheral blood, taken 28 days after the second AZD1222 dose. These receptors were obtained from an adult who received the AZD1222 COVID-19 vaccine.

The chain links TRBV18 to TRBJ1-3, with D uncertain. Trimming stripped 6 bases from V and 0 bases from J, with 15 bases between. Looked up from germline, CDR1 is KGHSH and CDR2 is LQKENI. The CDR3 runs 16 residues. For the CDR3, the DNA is TGTGCCAGCTCCTCCCAAAGGGCTGCCTCTGGAAACACCATATATTTT. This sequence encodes CASSSQRAASGNTIYF.

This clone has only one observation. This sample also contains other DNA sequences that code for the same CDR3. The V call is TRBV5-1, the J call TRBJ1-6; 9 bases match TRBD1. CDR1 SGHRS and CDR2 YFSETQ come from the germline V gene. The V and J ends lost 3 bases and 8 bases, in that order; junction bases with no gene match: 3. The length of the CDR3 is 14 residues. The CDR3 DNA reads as TGCGCCAGCAGCTCCACAGGGGGCGATTCACCCCTCCACTTT. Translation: CASSSTGGDSPLHF.

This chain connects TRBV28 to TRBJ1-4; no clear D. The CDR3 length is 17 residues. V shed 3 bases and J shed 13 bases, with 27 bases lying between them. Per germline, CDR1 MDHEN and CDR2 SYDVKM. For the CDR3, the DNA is TGTGCCAGCAGTTTGCTAGTACCTTTGGGCCCTAATGGCGGACTGTTTTTT. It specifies CASSLLVPLGPNGGLFF.

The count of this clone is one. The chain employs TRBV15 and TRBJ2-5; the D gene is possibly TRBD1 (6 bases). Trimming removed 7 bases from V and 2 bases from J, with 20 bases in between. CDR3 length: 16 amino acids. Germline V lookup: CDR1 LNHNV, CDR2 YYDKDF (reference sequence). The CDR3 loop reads CATTDWGRQVQETQYF. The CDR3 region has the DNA TGTGCCACCACCGATTGGGGGCGACAGGTTCAAGAGACCCAGTACTTC.

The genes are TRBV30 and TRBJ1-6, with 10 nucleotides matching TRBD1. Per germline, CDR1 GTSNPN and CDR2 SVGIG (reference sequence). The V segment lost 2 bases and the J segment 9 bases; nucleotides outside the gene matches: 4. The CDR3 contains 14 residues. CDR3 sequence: CAWSPTGGLSPLHF. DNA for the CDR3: TGTGCCTGGAGTCCGACAGGGGGCCTTTCACCCCTCCACTTT.

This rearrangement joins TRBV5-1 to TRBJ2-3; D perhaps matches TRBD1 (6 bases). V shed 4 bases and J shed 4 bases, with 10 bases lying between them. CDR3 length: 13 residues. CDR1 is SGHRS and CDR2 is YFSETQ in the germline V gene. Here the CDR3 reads CASSGTMADTQYF. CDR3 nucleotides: TGCGCCAGCAGCGGGACAATGGCAGATACGCAGTATTTT.

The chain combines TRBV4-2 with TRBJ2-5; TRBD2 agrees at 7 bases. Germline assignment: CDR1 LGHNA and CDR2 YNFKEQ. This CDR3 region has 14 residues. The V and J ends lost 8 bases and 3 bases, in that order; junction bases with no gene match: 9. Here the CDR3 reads CASSKLSGEETQYF. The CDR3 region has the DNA TGTGCCAGCTCGAAATTGAGCGGGGAAGAGACCCAGTACTTC.

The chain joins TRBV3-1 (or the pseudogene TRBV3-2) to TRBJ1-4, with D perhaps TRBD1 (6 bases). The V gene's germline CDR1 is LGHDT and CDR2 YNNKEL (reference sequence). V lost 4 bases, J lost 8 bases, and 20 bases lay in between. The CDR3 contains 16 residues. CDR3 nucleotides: TGTGCCAGCAGCCTACGCCGGGGTTTGGGGGCCGAAAAACTGTTTTTT. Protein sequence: CASSLRRGLGAEKLFF.

The CDR3: CASSQEKPGLAESYEQYF. CDR3 nucleotides: TGTGCCAGCAGCCAAGAAAAACCGGGACTAGCGGAATCCTACGAGCAGTACTTC. V usage is TRBV4-2 and J usage is TRBJ2-7, with 11 bases identical to TRBD2. Trimming removed 0 bases from V and 1 base from J; junction bases left unmatched: 8. This CDR3 is built from 18 residues. CDR1 and CDR2 (germline): LGHNA, YNFKEQ.

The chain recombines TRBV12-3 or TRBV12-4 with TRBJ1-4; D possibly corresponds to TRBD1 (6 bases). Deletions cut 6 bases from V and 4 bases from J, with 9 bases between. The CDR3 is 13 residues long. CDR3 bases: TGTGCCAGCAGCGGACAGAATAATGAAAAACTGTTTTTT. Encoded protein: CASSGQNNEKLFF.

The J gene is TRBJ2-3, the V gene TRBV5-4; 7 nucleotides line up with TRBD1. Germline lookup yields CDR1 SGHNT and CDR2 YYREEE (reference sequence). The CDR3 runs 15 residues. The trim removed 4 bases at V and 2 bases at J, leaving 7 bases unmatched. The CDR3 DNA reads TGTGCCAGCAGCCTCGGGACAGAGATCACAGATACGCAGTATTTT. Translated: CASSLGTEITDTQYF.

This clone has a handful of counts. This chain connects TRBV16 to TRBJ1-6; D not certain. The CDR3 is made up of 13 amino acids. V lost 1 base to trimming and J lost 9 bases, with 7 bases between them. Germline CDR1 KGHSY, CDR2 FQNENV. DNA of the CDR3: TGTGCCAGCAGCCAATTGAAGGCTTCACCCCTCCACTTT. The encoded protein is CASSQLKASPLHF.

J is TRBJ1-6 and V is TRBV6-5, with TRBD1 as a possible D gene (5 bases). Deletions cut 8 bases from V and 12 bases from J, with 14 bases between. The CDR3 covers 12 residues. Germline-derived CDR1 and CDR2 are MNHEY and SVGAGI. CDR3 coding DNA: TGTGCCAGCTCGTCCGCGGGGGAACCCCTCCACTTT. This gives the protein CASSSAGEPLHF.

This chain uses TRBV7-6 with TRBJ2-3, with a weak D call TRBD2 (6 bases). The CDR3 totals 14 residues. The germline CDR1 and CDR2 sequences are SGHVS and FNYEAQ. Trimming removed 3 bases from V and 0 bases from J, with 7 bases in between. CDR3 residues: CASSFSGSTDTQYF. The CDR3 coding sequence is TGTGCCAGCAGCTTTAGCGGCAGCACAGATACGCAGTATTTT.

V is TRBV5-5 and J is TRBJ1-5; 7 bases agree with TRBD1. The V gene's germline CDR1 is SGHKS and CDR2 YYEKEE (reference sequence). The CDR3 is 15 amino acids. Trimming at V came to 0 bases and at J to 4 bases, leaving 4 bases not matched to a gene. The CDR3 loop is CASSLGGTVNQPQHF. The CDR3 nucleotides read TGTGCCAGCAGCTTGGGGGGGACAGTTAATCAGCCCCAGCATTTT. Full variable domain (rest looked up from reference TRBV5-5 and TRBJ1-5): DAGVTQSPTHLIKTRGQQVTLRCSPISGHKSVSWYQQVLGQGPQFIFQYYEKEERGRGNFPDRFSARQFPNYSSELNVNALLLGDSALYLCASSLGGTVNQPQHFGDGTRLSIL.

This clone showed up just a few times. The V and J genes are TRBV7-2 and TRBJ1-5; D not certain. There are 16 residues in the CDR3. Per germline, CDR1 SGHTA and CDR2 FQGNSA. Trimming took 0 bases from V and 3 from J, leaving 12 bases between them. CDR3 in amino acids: CASSLALGGSNQPQHF. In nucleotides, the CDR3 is TGTGCCAGCAGCTTAGCGCTGGGAGGATCCAATCAGCCCCAGCATTTT.

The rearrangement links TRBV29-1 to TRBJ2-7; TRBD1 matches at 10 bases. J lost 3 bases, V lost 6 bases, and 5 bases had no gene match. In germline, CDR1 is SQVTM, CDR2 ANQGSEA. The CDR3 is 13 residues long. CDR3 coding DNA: TGCAGCGTGACAGGGGGCGCATTCTACGAGCAGTACTTC. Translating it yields CSVTGGAFYEQYF.

CDR3 protein: CASSYGTGTGELFF. The CDR3 DNA reads TGTGCCAGCAGTTACGGGACAGGGACCGGGGAGCTGTTTTTT. The chain uses TRBV6-5 and TRBJ2-2; TRBD1 aligns across 9 bases. Per the germline V gene, CDR1 is MNHEY and CDR2 is SVGAGI. The CDR3 sequence is 14 residues long. V shed 2 bases, J shed 5 bases, and the junction held 0 bases outside the gene matches.

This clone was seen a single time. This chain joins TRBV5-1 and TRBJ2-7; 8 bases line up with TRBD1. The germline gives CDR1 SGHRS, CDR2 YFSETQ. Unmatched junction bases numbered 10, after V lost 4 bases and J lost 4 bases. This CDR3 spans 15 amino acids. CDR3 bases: TGCGCCAGCAGCCGAGAGGGACAGGTAAATTACGAGCAGTACTTC. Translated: CASSREGQVNYEQYF.

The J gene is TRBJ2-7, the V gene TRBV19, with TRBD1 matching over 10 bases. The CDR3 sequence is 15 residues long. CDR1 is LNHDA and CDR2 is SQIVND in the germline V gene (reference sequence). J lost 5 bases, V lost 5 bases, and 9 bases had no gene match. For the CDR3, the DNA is TGTGCCAGTAGTCCCAACCCGGGGACAGGGGACGAGCAGTACTTC. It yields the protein CASSPNPGTGDEQYF.

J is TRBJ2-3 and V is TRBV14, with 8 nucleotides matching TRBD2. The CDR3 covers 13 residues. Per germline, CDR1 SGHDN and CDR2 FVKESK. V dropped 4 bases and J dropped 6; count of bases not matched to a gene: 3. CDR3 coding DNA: TGTGCCAGCAGCCCCCGACTAGCGGATACGCAGTATTTT. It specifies CASSPRLADTQYF.